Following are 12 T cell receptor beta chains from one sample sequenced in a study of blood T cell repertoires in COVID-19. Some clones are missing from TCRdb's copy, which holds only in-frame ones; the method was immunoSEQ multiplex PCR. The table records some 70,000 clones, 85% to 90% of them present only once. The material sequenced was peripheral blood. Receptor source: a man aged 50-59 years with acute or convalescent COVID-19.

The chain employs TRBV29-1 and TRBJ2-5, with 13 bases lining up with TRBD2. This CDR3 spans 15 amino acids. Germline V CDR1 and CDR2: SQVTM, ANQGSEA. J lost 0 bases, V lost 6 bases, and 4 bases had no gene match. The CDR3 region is CSVVTSGRHQETQYF. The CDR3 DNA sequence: TGCAGCGTCGTGACTAGCGGGAGGCACCAAGAGACCCAGTACTTC. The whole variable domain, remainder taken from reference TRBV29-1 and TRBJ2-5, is SAVISQKPSRDICQRGTSLTIQCQVDSQVTMMFWYRQQPGQSLTLIATANQGSEATYESGFVIDKFPISRPNLTFSTLTVSNMSPEDSSIYLCSVVTSGRHQETQYFGPGTRLLVL.

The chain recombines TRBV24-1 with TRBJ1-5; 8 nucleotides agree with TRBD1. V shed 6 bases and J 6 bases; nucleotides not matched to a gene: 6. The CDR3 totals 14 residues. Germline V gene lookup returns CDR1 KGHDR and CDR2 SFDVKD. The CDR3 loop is CATSTTGVSQPQHF. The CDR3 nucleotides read TGTGCCACCAGTACGACAGGGGTAAGTCAGCCCCAGCATTTT.

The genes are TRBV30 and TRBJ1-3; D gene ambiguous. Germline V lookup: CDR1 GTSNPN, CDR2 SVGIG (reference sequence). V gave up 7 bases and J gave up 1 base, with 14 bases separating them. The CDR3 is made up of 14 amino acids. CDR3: CAYHVAGSGNTIYF. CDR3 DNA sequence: TGTGCCTACCACGTGGCGGGTTCTGGAAACACCATATATTTT.

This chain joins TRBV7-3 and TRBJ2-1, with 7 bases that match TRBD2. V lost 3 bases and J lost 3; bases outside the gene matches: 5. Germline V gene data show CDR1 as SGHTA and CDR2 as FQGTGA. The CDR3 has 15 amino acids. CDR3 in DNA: TGTGCCAGCAGCTTGTCTAGCGGACGCTACAATGAGCAGTTCTTC. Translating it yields CASSLSSGRYNEQFF. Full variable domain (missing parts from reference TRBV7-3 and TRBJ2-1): GAGVSQTPSNKVTEKGKYVELRCDPISGHTALYWYRQSLGQGPEFLIYFQGTGAADDSGLPNDRFFAVRPEGSVSTLKIQRTERGDSAVYLCASSLSSGRYNEQFFGPGTRLTVL.

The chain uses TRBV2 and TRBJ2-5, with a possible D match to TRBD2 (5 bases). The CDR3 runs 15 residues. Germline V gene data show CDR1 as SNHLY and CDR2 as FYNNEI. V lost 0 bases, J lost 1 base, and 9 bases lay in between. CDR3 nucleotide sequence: TGTGCCAGCAGTGAAGCGGCCGGGATCCAAGAGACCCAGTACTTC. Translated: CASSEAAGIQETQYF.

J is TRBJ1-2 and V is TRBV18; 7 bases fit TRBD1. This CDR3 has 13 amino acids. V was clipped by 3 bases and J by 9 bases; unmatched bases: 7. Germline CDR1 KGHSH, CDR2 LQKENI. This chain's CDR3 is CASSPRQGSSYTF. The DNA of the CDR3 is TGTGCCAGCTCACCGAGACAGGGAAGTAGCTACACCTTC.

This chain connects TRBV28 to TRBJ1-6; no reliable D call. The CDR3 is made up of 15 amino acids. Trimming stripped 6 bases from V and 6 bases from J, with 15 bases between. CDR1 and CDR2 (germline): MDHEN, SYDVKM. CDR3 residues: CASSRGARGNSPLHF. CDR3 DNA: TGTGCCAGCAGCCGGGGAGCCCGTGGTAATTCACCCCTCCACTTT. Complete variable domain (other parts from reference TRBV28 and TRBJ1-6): DVKVTQSSRYLVKRTGEKVFLECVQDMDHENMFWYRQDPGLGLRLIYFSYDVKMKEKGDIPEGYSVSREKKERFSLILESASTNQTSMYLCASSRGARGNSPLHFGNGTRLTVT.

The CDR3 sequence is CASSIVSSGNTGELFF. In DNA form, the CDR3 reads TGTGCCAGTAGTATAGTCTCTAGCGGGAACACCGGGGAGCTGTTTTTT. The chain employs TRBV19 and TRBJ2-2; 7 positions match TRBD2. Per germline, CDR1 LNHDA and CDR2 SQIVND (reference sequence). V trimming: 1 base; J trimming: 1 base; junction bases outside the gene matches: 3. The CDR3 spans 16 residues. The full variable domain, completed using reference TRBV19 and TRBJ2-2, is DGGITQSPKYLFRKEGQNVTLSCEQNLNHDAMYWYRQDPGQGLRLIYYSQIVNDFQKGDIAEGYSVSREKKESFPLTVTSAQKNPTAFYLCASSIVSSGNTGELFFGEGSRLTVL.

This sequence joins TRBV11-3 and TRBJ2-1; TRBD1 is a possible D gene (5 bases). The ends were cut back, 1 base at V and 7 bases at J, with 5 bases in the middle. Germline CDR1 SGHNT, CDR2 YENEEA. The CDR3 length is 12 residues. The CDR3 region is CASSLGQNEQFF. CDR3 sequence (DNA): TGTGCCAGCAGCTTAGGACAGAATGAGCAGTTCTTC.

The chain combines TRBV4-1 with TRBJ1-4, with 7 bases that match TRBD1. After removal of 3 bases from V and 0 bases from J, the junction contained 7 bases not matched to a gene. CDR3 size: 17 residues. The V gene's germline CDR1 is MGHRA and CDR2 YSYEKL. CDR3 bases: TGCGCCAGCAGCCACCCTACGGGACAGCCAACTAATGAAAAACTGTTTTTT. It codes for CASSHPTGQPTNEKLFF.

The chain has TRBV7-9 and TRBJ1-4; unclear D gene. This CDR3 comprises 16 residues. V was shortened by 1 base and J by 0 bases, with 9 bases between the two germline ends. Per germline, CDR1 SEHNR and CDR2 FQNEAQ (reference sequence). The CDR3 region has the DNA TGTGCCAGCAGCTTAGGAGAGGGTCCAACTAATGAAAAACTGTTTTTT. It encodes CASSLGEGPTNEKLFF.

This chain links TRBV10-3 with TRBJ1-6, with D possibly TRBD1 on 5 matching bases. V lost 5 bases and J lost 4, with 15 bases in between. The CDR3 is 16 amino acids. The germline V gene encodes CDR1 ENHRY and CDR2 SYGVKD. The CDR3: CAISKGLGEYNSPLHF. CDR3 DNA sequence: TGTGCCATCAGTAAGGGACTAGGGGAGTATAATTCACCCCTCCACTTT.